Listed below are T cell receptor beta chains from one sample, sequenced in a study. MiXCR, applied by TCRdb to the RT-PCR reads, yields one record per CDR3 protein. Among more than 600,000 distinct CDR3 sequences listed, about 14% were seen once. The specimen was memory CD4+ T cells from blood. The receptors were sampled from a female donor in good health, serving as a healthy control. Both conserved end residues are part of each CDR3.

V gene,J gene,CDR3 protein
TRBV6-6,TRBJ2-1,CASSQGTAGLRNEQFF
TRBV20-1,TRBJ2-7,CSARDQRGDSSYEQYF
TRBV24-1,TRBJ2-1,CATSDQTSGRRNEQFF
TRBV7-8,TRBJ2-1,CASSLGLAGDNEQFF
TRBV18,TRBJ2-5,CASSPRPTETQYF
TRBV4-3,TRBJ2-1,CASSQDEGATSYNEQFF
TRBV12-3/TRBV12-4,TRBJ2-1,CASRATGVNEQFF
TRBV20-1,TRBJ1-2,CSARDVPGQGKKGYTF
TRBV15,TRBJ1-4,CATSRQGGPYEKLFF
TRBV5-1,TRBJ1-1,CASSLAGQNTEAFF